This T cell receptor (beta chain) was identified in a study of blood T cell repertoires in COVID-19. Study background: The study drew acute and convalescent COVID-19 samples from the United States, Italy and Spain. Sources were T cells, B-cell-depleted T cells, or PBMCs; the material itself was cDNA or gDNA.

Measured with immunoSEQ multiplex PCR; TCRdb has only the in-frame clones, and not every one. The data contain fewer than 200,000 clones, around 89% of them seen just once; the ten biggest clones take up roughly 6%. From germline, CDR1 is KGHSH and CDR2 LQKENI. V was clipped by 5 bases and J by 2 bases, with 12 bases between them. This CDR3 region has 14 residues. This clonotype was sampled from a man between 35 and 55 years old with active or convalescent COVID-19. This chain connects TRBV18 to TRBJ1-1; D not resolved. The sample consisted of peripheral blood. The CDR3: CASSYSGSNTEAFF. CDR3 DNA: TGTGCCAGCTCATATTCGGGGTCAAACACTGAAGCTTTCTTT.